The T cell receptor (beta chain) under discussion was sequenced for a study of T cells expressing NK-cell markers. The CDR3 has 15 residues. The germline V gene has CDR1 SGHTA and CDR2 FQGNSA. TCRdb reprocessed the 5' RACE reads and keeps a single row for each CDR3 protein, giving no DNA. The sample totals about 460,000 distinct CDR3 sequences; its top ten clones hold 1.4%. The chain joins TRBV7-2 to TRBJ2-5; the TCRdb D gene call, TRBD2, has no DNA to confirm it. What was sequenced was blood T cells: a sorted CD56 or NKG2C T cell subset, CD4+ or CD8+ T cells, or bulk PBMC T cells (not recorded which). The sequence derives from a woman aged 45-60 years in good health. The CDR3 region is CASSLGTRPQETQYF.